Below, 3 T cell receptor beta chains from the same sample are listed, as sequenced in a study of T cell repertoires in cytomegalovirus infection. MiXCR was run by TCRdb on the reads, yielding one entry per CDR3 protein. Of hundreds of thousands of distinct CDR3 sequences listed, roughly 15% were seen once; the top ten hold 12%. Input material: PBMCs. Every receptor here comes from a human donor in good health (CMV status not recorded). Some clones in this sample may be carry-over from other donors' samples.

This clonotype was seen at least ten times. CDR3 in amino acids: CASSSGSSYNEQFF. CDR3 in DNA: TGTGCCAGCAGCTCTGGAAGCTCCTACAATGAGCAGTTCTTC. The rearrangement uses TRBV7-9 and TRBJ2-1; D not certain. The CDR3 sequence is 14 residues long. In germline, CDR1 is SEHNR, CDR2 FQNEAQ (reference sequence). Trimming removed 4 bases at V and 0 bases at J, with 7 bases between.

This clonotype was observed at least ten times. The chain links TRBV6-2 or TRBV6-3 to TRBJ2-2; no clear D. Per the germline V gene, CDR1 is MNHEY and CDR2 is SVGEGT. The CDR3 is 13 residues long. V lost 2 bases and J 5 bases, leaving 6 bases between the germline ends. Here the CDR3 reads CASSYRETGELFF. Written as DNA, the CDR3 is TGTGCCAGCAGTTACAGGGAAACCGGGGAGCTGTTTTTT.

This clonotype was observed a few times. This chain connects TRBV7-2 to TRBJ1-1, with D hard to call. This CDR3 has 14 amino acids. The V and J ends lost 5 bases and 4 bases respectively, with 14 bases between them. Per the germline V gene, CDR1 is SGHTA and CDR2 is FQGNSA. CDR3 DNA sequence: TGTGCCAGCAGCCAACATCAGAGTGGCACTGAAGCTTTCTTT. Its translation is CASSQHQSGTEAFF.